A selection of T cell receptor beta chains follows, all from one sample in a study of blood T cell repertoires in COVID-19. Clones were sequenced by immunoSEQ multiplex PCR, and TCRdb holds only the in-frame ones, with some missing. The data contain some 200,000 clones, about 82% of them seen just once; the ten biggest clones take up 2% to 3%. Sequencing used peripheral blood. The receptor source for this set is a woman in her seventies with COVID-19, enrolled during active disease. The CDR3 runs from the conserved cysteine through the conserved F or W. Each record gives: CDR3 protein, CDR3 DNA, V gene, J gene, D gene, clone size. D genes are given only for firm matches. Expanded clones are given a class, and other clones once, few, many or no size at all.

CDR3aa: CASSPRAQGGNQPQHF
CDR3nt: TGTGCCAGCTCACCCCGGGCCCAGGGGGGCAATCAGCCCCAGCATTTT
v_gene: TRBV18
j_gene: TRBJ1-5
d_gene: TRBD1
abundance: .

CDR3aa: CASKLETRGTEAFF
CDR3nt: TGTGCCAGTAAACTAGAAACCCGGGGGACTGAAGCTTTCTTT
v_gene: TRBV19
j_gene: TRBJ1-1
d_gene: .
abundance: .

CDR3aa: CASGPGQGFSNYGYTF
CDR3nt: TGTGCCAGTGGTCCGGGACAGGGTTTCTCCAACTATGGCTACACCTTC
v_gene: TRBV19
j_gene: TRBJ1-2
d_gene: TRBD1
abundance: .

CDR3aa: CASRAGTSGRKTQYF
CDR3nt: TGTGCCAGCCGAGCCGGGACTAGCGGGAGGAAGACCCAGTACTTC
v_gene: TRBV27
j_gene: TRBJ2-5
d_gene: TRBD2
abundance: .

CDR3aa: CASSQVGGRELFF
CDR3nt: TGCGCCAGCAGCCAAGTAGGCGGGAGGGAGCTGTTTTTT
v_gene: TRBV4-3
j_gene: TRBJ2-2
d_gene: .
abundance: .

CDR3aa: CASSPFYGGGGYNEQFF
CDR3nt: TGTGCCAGCAGTCCCTTCTATGGCGGTGGGGGGTACAATGAGCAGTTCTTC
v_gene: TRBV6-6
j_gene: TRBJ2-1
d_gene: .
abundance: .

CDR3aa: CASSPILTGELFF
CDR3nt: TGTGCCAGCAGCCCTATACTCACCGGGGAGCTGTTTTTT
v_gene: TRBV7-8
j_gene: TRBJ2-2
d_gene: .
abundance: few

CDR3aa: CASSLGAEGFEQYF
CDR3nt: TGTGCCAGCAGCTTGGGGGCGGAGGGGTTCGAGCAGTACTTC
v_gene: TRBV5-4
j_gene: TRBJ2-7
d_gene: .
abundance: .

CDR3aa: CASSLLGGEQYF
CDR3nt: TGTGCCAGCAGCTTGTTAGGGGGCGAGCAGTACTTC
v_gene: TRBV5-6
j_gene: TRBJ2-7
d_gene: .
abundance: few

CDR3aa: CASSLPGQGGLGYTF
CDR3nt: TGTGCCAGCAGCTTACCGGGACAGGGGGGACTCGGCTACACCTTC
v_gene: TRBV5-5
j_gene: TRBJ1-2
d_gene: TRBD1
abundance: .

CDR3aa: CASGIDSFQNTIYF
CDR3nt: TGTGCTAGTGGGATTGACAGTTTCCAAAACACCATATATTTT
v_gene: TRBV12-5
j_gene: TRBJ1-3
d_gene: .
abundance: .

CDR3aa: CASSFFRTSGGGEQYF
CDR3nt: TGTGCCAGCAGCTTCTTCAGGACTAGCGGTGGTGGCGAGCAGTACTTC
v_gene: TRBV5-4
j_gene: TRBJ2-7
d_gene: TRBD2
abundance: .

CDR3aa: CASSFTTGDYGYTF
CDR3nt: TGTGCCAGCAGCTTTACGACAGGGGACTATGGCTACACCTTC
v_gene: TRBV11-2
j_gene: TRBJ1-2
d_gene: TRBD1
abundance: .

CDR3aa: CASSDPKVDQEVETQYF
CDR3nt: TGTGCCAGCAGTGACCCCAAGGTGGATCAAGAGGTAGAGACCCAGTACTTC
v_gene: TRBV25-1
j_gene: TRBJ2-5
d_gene: .
abundance: .

CDR3aa: CASSAGLEGYTF
CDR3nt: TGTGCCAGCAGTGCGGGACTTGAGGGCTACACCTTC
v_gene: TRBV27
j_gene: TRBJ1-2
d_gene: .
abundance: .

CDR3aa: CASSQSGGQTSSYGYTF
CDR3nt: TGCGCCAGCAGCCAAAGCGGGGGACAGACTTCTTCCTATGGCTACACCTTC
v_gene: TRBV4-3
j_gene: TRBJ1-2
d_gene: TRBD1
abundance: once

CDR3aa: CASSPSGVVGNQPQHF
CDR3nt: TGTGCCAGCAGCCCCTCAGGGGTTGTGGGCAATCAGCCCCAGCATTTT
v_gene: TRBV7-8
j_gene: TRBJ1-5
d_gene: .
abundance: .

CDR3aa: CASSQVGGYGQFF
CDR3nt: TGCGCCAGCAGCCAAGTTGGCGGGTACGGGCAGTTCTTC
v_gene: TRBV4-1
j_gene: TRBJ2-1
d_gene: .
abundance: .

CDR3aa: CASSPTGHEAFF
CDR3nt: TGTGCCAGCAGCCCGACAGGGCATGAAGCTTTCTTT
v_gene: TRBV11-2
j_gene: TRBJ1-1
d_gene: TRBD1
abundance: .

CDR3aa: CASSPDLGVGGYTF
CDR3nt: TGTGCCAGCAGCCCCGATTTGGGAGTGGGAGGCTACACCTTC
v_gene: TRBV4-2
j_gene: TRBJ1-2
d_gene: .
abundance: .

CDR3aa: CATSDQTSGGREQFF
CDR3nt: TGTGCCACCAGTGACCAGACTAGCGGGGGTCGTGAGCAGTTCTTC
v_gene: TRBV24-1
j_gene: TRBJ2-1
d_gene: TRBD2
abundance: .

CDR3aa: CASSQENRGSDTQYF
CDR3nt: TGCGCCAGCAGCCAAGAAAACAGGGGGTCAGATACGCAGTATTTT
v_gene: TRBV4-1
j_gene: TRBJ2-3
d_gene: TRBD1
abundance: .

CDR3aa: CASSVSSGGGNEQFF
CDR3nt: TGCGCCAGCAGTGTCTCTAGCGGGGGGGGCAATGAGCAGTTCTTC
v_gene: TRBV10-2
j_gene: TRBJ2-1
d_gene: TRBD2
abundance: .

CDR3aa: CASSSPRNRVLNTEAFF
CDR3nt: TGTGCCAGCAGTTCGCCGAGGAACAGGGTACTGAACACTGAAGCTTTCTTT
v_gene: TRBV6-2/TRBV6-3
j_gene: TRBJ1-1
d_gene: .
abundance: .

CDR3aa: CASNSGTGGSEAFF
CDR3nt: TGTGCCTCTAACTCCGGGACAGGGGGTTCTGAAGCTTTCTTT
v_gene: TRBV30
j_gene: TRBJ1-1
d_gene: TRBD1
abundance: .

CDR3aa: CASSLQQGFYEQYF
CDR3nt: TGCGCCAGCAGCTTGCAACAGGGATTCTACGAGCAGTACTTC
v_gene: TRBV5-1
j_gene: TRBJ2-7
d_gene: .
abundance: few

CDR3aa: CASIPQAVIDQPQHF
CDR3nt: TGTGCCAGCATCCCTCAGGCAGTCATCGACCAGCCCCAGCATTTT
v_gene: TRBV6-2/TRBV6-3
j_gene: TRBJ1-5
d_gene: .
abundance: .

CDR3aa: CASSPTGVVTEAFF
CDR3nt: TGTGCCAGCAGCCCGACAGGGGTTGTTACTGAAGCTTTCTTT
v_gene: TRBV7-3
j_gene: TRBJ1-1
d_gene: TRBD1
abundance: few

CDR3aa: CASSAGGRSLYGYTF
CDR3nt: TGTGCCAGCAGTGCTGGAGGCCGTTCTCTTTATGGCTACACCTTC
v_gene: TRBV25-1
j_gene: TRBJ1-2
d_gene: .
abundance: .

CDR3aa: CASSQEAAAGYTF
CDR3nt: TGTGCCAGCAGCCAGGAGGCCGCTGCGGGCTACACCTTC
v_gene: TRBV3-1/TRBV3-2
j_gene: TRBJ1-2
d_gene: .
abundance: .

CDR3aa: CASSQVGKRGVYNEQFF
CDR3nt: TGTGCCAGCAGCCAAGTGGGAAAGCGGGGGGTCTACAATGAGCAGTTCTTC
v_gene: TRBV14
j_gene: TRBJ2-1
d_gene: TRBD2
abundance: once

CDR3aa: CAWRIVSGRAHEQYF
CDR3nt: TGTGCCTGGAGGATCGTCAGCGGGAGGGCCCACGAGCAGTACTTC
v_gene: TRBV30
j_gene: TRBJ2-7
d_gene: TRBD2
abundance: few

CDR3aa: CASSMWTGRNEQYF
CDR3nt: TGTGCCAGTAGTATGTGGACGGGGAGGAACGAGCAGTACTTC
v_gene: TRBV19
j_gene: TRBJ2-7
d_gene: .
abundance: few

CDR3aa: CASSQDLPGTGFNEKLFF
CDR3nt: TGTGCCAGCAGCCAAGACCTTCCAGGGACAGGTTTTAATGAAAAACTGTTTTTT
v_gene: TRBV3-1/TRBV3-2
j_gene: TRBJ1-4
d_gene: TRBD1
abundance: .

CDR3aa: CASSQVGGQGWRGYTF
CDR3nt: TGTGCCAGCAGCCAAGTCGGCGGACAGGGTTGGCGTGGCTACACCTTC
v_gene: TRBV4-2
j_gene: TRBJ1-2
d_gene: TRBD1
abundance: .

CDR3aa: CANPRRGGRCSNQPQHF
CDR3nt: TGTGCCAACCCCCGACGGGGGGGGCGTTGCAGCAATCAGCCCCAGCATTTT
v_gene: TRBV21-1
j_gene: TRBJ1-5
d_gene: .
abundance: few

CDR3aa: CAWSVIPGGAFSGNTIYF
CDR3nt: TGTGCCTGGAGTGTAATCCCCGGGGGGGCCTTCTCTGGAAACACCATATATTTT
v_gene: TRBV30
j_gene: TRBJ1-3
d_gene: .
abundance: .

CDR3aa: CASSSRGSSGRQISYEQYF
CDR3nt: TGTGCCAGCAGCTCCAGGGGGTCTAGCGGGCGACAAATTTCCTACGAGCAGTACTTC
v_gene: TRBV7-9
j_gene: TRBJ2-7
d_gene: .
abundance: .

CDR3aa: CASSEWGDDEKLFF
CDR3nt: TGTGCCAGCAGTGAATGGGGGGATGATGAAAAACTGTTTTTT
v_gene: TRBV25-1
j_gene: TRBJ1-4
d_gene: .
abundance: .

CDR3aa: CASSLGRGPYQGYTF
CDR3nt: TGTGCCAGCAGCTTAGGCCGGGGTCCATATCAGGGCTACACCTTC
v_gene: TRBV7-2
j_gene: TRBJ1-2
d_gene: .
abundance: .

CDR3aa: CASSYQGSGNTIYF
CDR3nt: TGTGCCAGCAGCTACCAGGGCTCTGGAAACACCATATATTTT
v_gene: TRBV7-2
j_gene: TRBJ1-3
d_gene: .
abundance: .

CDR3aa: CASSPTTENTEAFF
CDR3nt: TGTGCCAGCTCACCGACTACAGAGAACACTGAAGCTTTCTTT
v_gene: TRBV18
j_gene: TRBJ1-1
d_gene: .
abundance: few

CDR3aa: CASSLTGTAEAFF
CDR3nt: TGCGCCAGCAGCTTAACCGGGACAGCAGAAGCTTTCTTT
v_gene: TRBV5-1
j_gene: TRBJ1-1
d_gene: TRBD1
abundance: .

CDR3aa: CASSMAVNYGYTF
CDR3nt: TGTGCCAGCAGTATGGCAGTAAACTATGGCTACACCTTC
v_gene: TRBV6-2/TRBV6-3
j_gene: TRBJ1-2
d_gene: .
abundance: .

CDR3aa: CASSQVTQNTEAFF
CDR3nt: TGTGCCAGCAGCCAAGTAACACAGAACACTGAAGCTTTCTTT
v_gene: TRBV4-2
j_gene: TRBJ1-1
d_gene: .
abundance: .

CDR3aa: CASSPTSGRSYEQYF
CDR3nt: TGTGCCAGCAGCCCCACTAGCGGGAGATCCTACGAGCAGTACTTC
v_gene: TRBV9
j_gene: TRBJ2-7
d_gene: TRBD2
abundance: .

CDR3aa: CASSQPRGGDSNNSPLHF
CDR3nt: TGTGCCAGCAGCCAACCGCGGGGGGGAGACAGCAACAATTCACCCCTCCACTTT
v_gene: TRBV3-1/TRBV3-2
j_gene: TRBJ1-6
d_gene: .
abundance: .

CDR3aa: CASSPASQGAPLHF
CDR3nt: TGTGCCAGCTCACCAGCGTCCCAAGGGGCCCCCCTCCACTTT
v_gene: TRBV18
j_gene: TRBJ1-6
d_gene: .
abundance: .